This TCR beta chain was documented in a study of CXCR3-negative and CXCR3-positive naive CD8 T cells. Overall study results and limits: TRB CDR3s were more hydrophobic in CXCR3-positive than in CXCR3-negative naive cells.

cDNA libraries for TRB were generated by 5' RACE incorporating UMI labels. Each CDR3 protein gets one entry in TCRdb, which reprocessed the 5' RACE reads and gives no DNA. The sample table includes around 63,000 distinct CDR3 sequences. The germline gives CDR1 SGHDN, CDR2 FVKESK. The CDR3 is 14 residues long. With regard to this clonotype: What it binds is unknown.

The chain carries TRBV14 and TRBJ1-2. This TCR derives from a human donor in good health. Some clones in this sample may be carry-over from other donors' samples. The specimen was naive CXCR3+ CD8+ T cells from blood. Subset meaning: CD45RO-CCR7+CD27+CD95- naive CD8+ T cells expressing CXCR3 (TNR3+). The chain's CDR3 is CASSHNWGNYGYTF.